This T cell receptor (beta chain) stems from a study of cytomegalovirus exposure and HLA in healthy donors. Looked up from germline, CDR1 is SGHDT and CDR2 is YYEEEE. Trimming shortened V by 0 bases and J by 2 bases, and 6 bases separated the two germline ends. The CDR3 is 15 residues long. PCR used 60 Vbeta primers and 13 Jbeta primers. The protocol was immunoSEQ multiplex PCR, while the TCRdb copy is restricted to in-frame clones and leaves out a portion. The data hold over 150,000 clones, with roughly four fifths observed a single time. The chain has TRBV5-6 and TRBJ2-6, with a tentative D call TRBD2 (6 bases). This TCR came from a woman aged 18-30 years in good health and CMV-seronegative. Material: PBMCs. This CDR3 is CASSLGLAGANVLTF. The CDR3 DNA follows: TGTGCCAGCAGCTTGGGACTAGCTGGGGCCAACGTCCTGACTTTC.